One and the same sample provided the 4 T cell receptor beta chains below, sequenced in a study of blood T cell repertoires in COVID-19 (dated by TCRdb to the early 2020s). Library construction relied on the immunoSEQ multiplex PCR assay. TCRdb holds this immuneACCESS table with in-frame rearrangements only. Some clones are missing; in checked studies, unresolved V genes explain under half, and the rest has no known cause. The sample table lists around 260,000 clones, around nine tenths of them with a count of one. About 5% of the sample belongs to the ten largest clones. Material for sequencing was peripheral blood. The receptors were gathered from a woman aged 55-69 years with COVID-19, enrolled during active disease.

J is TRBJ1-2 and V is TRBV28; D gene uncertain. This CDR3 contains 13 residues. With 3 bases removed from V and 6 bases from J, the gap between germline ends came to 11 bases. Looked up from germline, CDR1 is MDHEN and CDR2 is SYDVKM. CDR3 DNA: TGTGCCAGCAGTTTGAGGGTTCGGGATGGCTACACCTTC. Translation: CASSLRVRDGYTF.

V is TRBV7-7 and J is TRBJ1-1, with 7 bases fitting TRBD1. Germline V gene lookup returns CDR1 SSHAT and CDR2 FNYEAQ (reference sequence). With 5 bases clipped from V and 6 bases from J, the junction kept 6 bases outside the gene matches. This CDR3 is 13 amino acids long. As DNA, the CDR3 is TGTGCCAGCAGCGCAACAGGGGACGCTGAAGCTTTCTTT. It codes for CASSATGDAEAFF.

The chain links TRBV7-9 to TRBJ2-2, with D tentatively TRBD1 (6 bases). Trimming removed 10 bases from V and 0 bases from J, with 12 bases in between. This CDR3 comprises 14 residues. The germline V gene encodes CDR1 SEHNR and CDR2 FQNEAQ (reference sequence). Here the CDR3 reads CATQGHTNTGELFF. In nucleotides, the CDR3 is TGTGCCACCCAGGGACATACGAACACCGGGGAGCTGTTTTTT.

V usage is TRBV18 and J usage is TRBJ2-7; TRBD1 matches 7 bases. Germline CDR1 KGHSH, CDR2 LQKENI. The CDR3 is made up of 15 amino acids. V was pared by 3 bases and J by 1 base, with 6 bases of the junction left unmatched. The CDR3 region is CASSPGDSPSYEQYF. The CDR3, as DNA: TGTGCCAGCTCACCCGGGGACAGTCCATCCTACGAGCAGTACTTC.